This T cell receptor (beta chain) was obtained from a study of blood T cell repertoires in COVID-19. Overall study: T cells, B-cell-depleted T cells, or PBMCs provided the cDNA or gDNA that served as material.

TCRdb's table, derived via immunoSEQ multiplex PCR, lists solely in-frame clones and lacks some. This sample has tens of thousands of clones; approximately 84% occur once, and the top ten carry 4% to 5.5%. V lost 6 bases, J lost 7 bases, and 4 bases stayed unmatched. Germline CDR1 reads ENHRY; CDR2 reads SYGVKD. This CDR3 comprises 13 residues. The chain combines TRBV10-3 with TRBJ2-2, with 8 bases lining up with TRBD2. The source of this sequence is a man aged 45-65 years with active COVID-19. Material: peripheral blood. For the CDR3, the DNA is TGTGCCATCAGCCAGCGGGGGTACGGGGAGCTGTTTTTT. Amino acid sequence: CAISQRGYGELFF.